The TCR beta chain under discussion was sequenced for a study of blood T cell repertoires in COVID-19 (TCRdb year 2020). General notes on the study: The collaborator samples originated in the United States, Italy and Spain and spanned the acute and convalescent phases of COVID-19. The repertoires were made available in a free public database intended to serve as a resource for research on the immune response to SARS-CoV-2. Samples were obtained from the ongoing ImmuneRACE study (first 160 participants) and from some 1,300 subjects provided by 6 global collaborators. Deeply sampled blood TCRbeta repertoires from subjects exposed to, actively infected with, or recovered from COVID-19 were included in the dataset. Where available, HLA class I and class II types were obtained from metadata supplied by the sample provider rather than from assay-based typing. Nearly every sample came with metadata listing a de-identified subject ID, COVID-19 status, age in years and sex. The prospective study material was composed of cDNA or gDNA derived from T cells, B-cell-depleted T cells, or PBMCs. Summary of the overall study and its limitations: Clinical and demographic metadata were provided uncurated, with the amount varying by source and participant.

For this clone: Its antigen specificity is not known. Within one base of it there is no much larger clone, and no base qualities were kept.

V has 6 bases trimmed and J has 0 bases trimmed; junction bases matching no gene number 19. Reading from cysteine to phenylalanine, the CDR3 counts 22 amino acids. The kept DNA is CDR3 alone, 66 bases in frame from the first base. Via the germline V gene (reference sequence), CDR1 is MNHNY and CDR2 SVGAGI. TCRbeta CDR3 regions were amplified from genomic DNA by means of the immunoSEQ Assay, a bias-controlled multiplex PCR. In the original analysis: Nucleated cell counts per sample were estimated from amplification of reference gene primers within the assay. To quantify the absolute abundance of each unique TCRbeta CDR3 rearrangement, sequence reads were collapsed and filtered. Productive Simpson clonality was computed per sample as the square root of Simpson's diversity index over productive rearrangements. Imported from immuneACCESS, the table was reduced by TCRdb to in-frame sequences with V and J called. These copies leave out some clones; in studies compared against another copy, an unresolved V gene accounts for under half, and the cause of the remainder is not known. V, J and clone size are taken as reported in that table, and D and trimming were inferred from the DNA itself. The sample table lists about 480,000 clones, 75% to 90% of them with a count of one. 0.75% to 0.9% of the sample rests with the top ten.

One collaborating source in Seattle enrolled patients during active infection and followed them longitudinally through the course of disease. The collaborating institutions used their own protocols to collect whole blood in K2EDTA tubes. For TCRbeta analysis, collaborator samples were shipped as frozen whole blood, as isolated PBMCs, or as DNA extracted from either sample type. The TCR sequence derives from a man younger than 35 with COVID-19, enrolled during active disease. Sample: peripheral blood. The chain links TRBV6-6 with TRBJ2-6, and 11 junction bases match TRBD2. This receptor carries the CDR3 CASSSTASGGRLDYSGANVLTF. The nucleotide sequence is TGTGCCAGCAGCTCAACAGCTAGCGGGGGGCGCCTAGACTACTCTGGGGCCAACGTCCTGACTTTC.